Sequencing of this T cell receptor (beta chain) was carried out in a study of identical twins. Study-wide results and caveats: The more abundant beta clonotypes in cord blood had fewer insertions, and memory repertoires did not show this. Partly confounded zero-insertion analyses could result from invariant MAIT and iNKT cells.

V was clipped by 4 bases and J by 0 bases, with 12 bases between them. Germline CDR1 is SEHNR and CDR2 is FQNEAQ (reference sequence). The CDR3 spans 15 residues. A universal primer site was incorporated via template switching, and the cDNA contained unique molecular identifiers. TCRdb called the 5' RACE reads again in MiXCR, with one record for every CDR3 protein. The sample consists of 650,000 to 800,000 distinct CDR3 sequences, more than 6.5% of them appearing once. Concerning this clonotype itself: What it recognizes is unknown. The conserved final phenylalanine or tryptophan is absent from the CDR3, which likely points to a read error.

These sequences were also reported in another study, on yellow fever vaccine responses in identical twins.

The origin of this receptor is a woman aged 18-29 years in good health. This chain connects TRBV7-9 to TRBJ2-5; D gene ambiguous. Input material: PBMCs. The CDR3 is CASSWKTGYQETQYL. CDR3 nucleotides: TGTGCCAGCAGCTGGAAAACCGGGTACCAAGAGACCCAGTACCTC.